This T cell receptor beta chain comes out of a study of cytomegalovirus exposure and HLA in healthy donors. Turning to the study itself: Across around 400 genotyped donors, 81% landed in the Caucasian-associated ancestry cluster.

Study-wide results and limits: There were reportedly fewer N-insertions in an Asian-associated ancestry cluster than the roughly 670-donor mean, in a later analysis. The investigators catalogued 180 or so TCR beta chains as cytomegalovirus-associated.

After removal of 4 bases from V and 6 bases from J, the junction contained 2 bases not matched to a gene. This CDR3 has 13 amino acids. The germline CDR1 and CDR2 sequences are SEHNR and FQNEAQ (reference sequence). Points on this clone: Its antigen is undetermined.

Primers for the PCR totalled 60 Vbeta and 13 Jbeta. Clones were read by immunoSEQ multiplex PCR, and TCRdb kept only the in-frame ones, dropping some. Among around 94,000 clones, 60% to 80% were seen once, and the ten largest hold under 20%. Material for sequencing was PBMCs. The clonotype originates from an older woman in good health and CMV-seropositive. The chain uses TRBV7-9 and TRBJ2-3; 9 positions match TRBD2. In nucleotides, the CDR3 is TGTGCCAGCAGCTCTAGCGGGACCGATACGCAGTATTTT. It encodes CASSSSGTDTQYF.